This section outlines one T cell receptor (beta chain) sequence together with its context. Its antigen is not identified. A junction boundary mismatches the germline segment, possibly from a read error. Amplified TCR beta CDR3 regions came from RNA transcripts. First-round RT-PCR with HTBI primers amplified the TCR CDR3 region. TCRdb re-derived calls from the multiplex PCR reads in MiXCR, one entry per CDR3 protein. The data contain around 420,000 distinct CDR3 sequences, 15% to 19% of them singletons. The CDR3 has 16 residues. Germline loops: CDR1 SGHTA, CDR2 FQGNSA. These data come from a study of T cells in Graves' hyperthyroidism and ophthalmopathy. Notes on the study in general: The model forecast ophthalmopathy, anticipating it by a median around 6.5 months before onset. From stable hyperthyroidism, ophthalmopathy was set apart by a 13 V-J model.

PBMCs were sourced from less than 13 ml fresh peripheral blood. This TCR derives from a woman younger than 35 with Graves' hyperthyroidism. What was sequenced was blood. This chain uses TRBV7-2 with TRBJ2-1; the match to TRBD2 covers 11 bases. CDR3 amino acids: CASSHTRTSGYNERFF. The DNA for the CDR3 is TGTGCCAGCAGCCACACCCGGACTAGCGGGTACAATGAGCGGTTCTTC. Supplemented by reference TRBV7-2 and TRBJ2-1, the full variable domain reads GAGVSQSPSNKVTEKGKDVELRCDPISGHTALYWYRQSLGQGLEFLIYFQGNSAPDKSGLPSDRFSAERTGGSVSTLTIQRTQQEDSAVYLCASSHTRTSGYNERFFGPGTRLTVL.